Sequencing of this T cell receptor (beta chain) was carried out in a study of molecular identifiers for immune sequencing clone quantification. Study-level results: The study found clones above 20 RNA copies held over 98% of effector molecules and under 1% in naive cells.

Ten or more counts support this clonotype. Its antigen is unknown. This CDR3 has 12 amino acids. Germline V gene sequence: CDR1 SNHLY, CDR2 FYNNEI. Trimming removed 8 bases from V and 4 bases from J, with 11 bases in between. TCRdb ran MiXCR on the PCR reads and lists one entry per CDR3 protein. This table holds hundreds of thousands of distinct CDR3 sequences, just under 20% found once. This sequence was found in a human donor in good health. Some libraries in this study had Jurkat cell RNA spiked in. The chain recombines TRBV2 with TRBJ1-1, with a weak D call TRBD1 (6 bases). The specimen was naive CD8+ T cells from blood, with Jurkat cell RNA spiked in. As for subset: FACS-sorted CD8+CD4-CCR7+CD45RA+ naive T cells. In DNA, the CDR3 is TGTGCCAGCCATACAGGGTCCACTGAAGCTTTCTTT. Translated: CASHTGSTEAFF.